One TCR beta chain is described in this entry. The target antigen is unknown. With a J-beta primer mix and a sample-barcoded 5' primer, a second PCR ran roughly 6 to 12 cycles. A template-switch adaptor containing 12 random nucleotides labeled each cDNA molecule. The study obtained at least 2.5 million CDR3-containing paired-end reads from every sample. One entry per CDR3 protein, called by TCRdb with MiXCR from the 5' RACE reads. The table lists 1.5 million to 2 million distinct CDR3 sequences, over 25% of them singletons. V was shortened by 3 bases and J by 8 bases, with 14 bases between the two germline ends. The CDR3 loop spans 14 amino acids. Germline CDR1 is MNHEY and CDR2 is SMNVEV (reference sequence). This sample stems from a study of blood T cells in healthy people across ages. Study-wide results and caveats: Lack of knowledge of donor CMV status possibly confounded expanded clonotype changes. With unsorted PBMCs, a conclusive comparison of naive versus antigen-experienced cells was not possible.

The origin of this receptor is a woman under 40 in good health. The rearrangement links TRBV27 to TRBJ2-1; maybe TRBD2 (6 bases). The specimen sequenced was blood. The CDR3 bases are TGTGCCAGCAGTTTCACTACGGACTATGATGAGCAGTTCTTC. Protein sequence: CASSFTTDYDEQFF.